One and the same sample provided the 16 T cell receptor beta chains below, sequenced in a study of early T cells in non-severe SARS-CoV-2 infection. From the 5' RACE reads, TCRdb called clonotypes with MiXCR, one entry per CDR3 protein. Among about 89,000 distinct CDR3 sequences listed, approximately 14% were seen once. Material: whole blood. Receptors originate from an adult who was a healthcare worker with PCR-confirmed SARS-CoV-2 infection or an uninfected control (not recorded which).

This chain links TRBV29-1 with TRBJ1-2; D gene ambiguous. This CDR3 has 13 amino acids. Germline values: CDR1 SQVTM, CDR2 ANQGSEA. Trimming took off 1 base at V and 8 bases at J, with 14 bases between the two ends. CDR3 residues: CSVEVEGKGGYTF. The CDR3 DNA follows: TGCAGCGTTGAAGTCGAAGGGAAAGGGGGCTACACCTTC.

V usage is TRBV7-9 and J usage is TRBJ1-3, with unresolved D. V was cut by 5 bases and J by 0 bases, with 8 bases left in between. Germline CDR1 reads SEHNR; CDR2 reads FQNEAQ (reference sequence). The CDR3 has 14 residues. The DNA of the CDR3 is TGTGCCAGCAGCATTCAAAGCTCTGGAAACACCATATATTTT. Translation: CASSIQSSGNTIYF.

CDR3 sequence (DNA): TGTGCCAGCAGCTGGGCTGCCTTCAATGAGCAGTTCTTC. Protein product: CASSWAAFNEQFF. The chain employs TRBV5-4 and TRBJ2-1; no clear D. The CDR3 loop spans 13 amino acids. From germline, CDR1 is SGHNT and CDR2 YYREEE (reference sequence). Trimming took off 3 bases at V and 6 bases at J, with 10 bases between the two ends.

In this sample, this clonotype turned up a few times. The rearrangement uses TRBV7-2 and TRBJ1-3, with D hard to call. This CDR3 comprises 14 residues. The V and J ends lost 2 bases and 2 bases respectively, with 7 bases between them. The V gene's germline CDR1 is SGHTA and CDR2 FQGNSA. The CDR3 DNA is TGTGCCAGCAGCTTAAATAGGGCTGGAAACACCATATATTTT. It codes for CASSLNRAGNTIYF.

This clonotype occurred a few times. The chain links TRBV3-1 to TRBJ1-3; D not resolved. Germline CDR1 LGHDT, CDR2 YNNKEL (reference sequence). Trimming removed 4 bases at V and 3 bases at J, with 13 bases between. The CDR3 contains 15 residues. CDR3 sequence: CASSRSQSFGNTIYF. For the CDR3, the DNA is TGTGCCAGCAGCCGAAGCCAAAGCTTTGGAAACACCATATATTTT.

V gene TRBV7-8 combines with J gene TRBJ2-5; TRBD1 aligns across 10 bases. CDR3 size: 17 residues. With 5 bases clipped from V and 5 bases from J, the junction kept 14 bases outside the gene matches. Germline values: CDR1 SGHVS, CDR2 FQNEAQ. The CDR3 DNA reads TGTGCCAGCAGCCCTCAGACAGGGGGCGATTTTATTGAGACCCAGTACTTC. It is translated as CASSPQTGGDFIETQYF.

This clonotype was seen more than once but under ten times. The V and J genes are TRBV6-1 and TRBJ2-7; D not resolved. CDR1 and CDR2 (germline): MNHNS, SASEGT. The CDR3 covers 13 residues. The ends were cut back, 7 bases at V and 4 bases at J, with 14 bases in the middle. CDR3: CASTEEYSYEQYV. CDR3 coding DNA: TGTGCCAGCACCGAGGAGTACAGTTACGAGCAGTACGTC.

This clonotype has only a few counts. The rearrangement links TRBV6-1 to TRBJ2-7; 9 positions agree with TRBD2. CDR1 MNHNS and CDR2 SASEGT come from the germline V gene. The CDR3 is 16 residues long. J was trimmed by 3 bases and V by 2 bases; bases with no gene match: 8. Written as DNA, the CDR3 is TGTGCCAGCAGTGAATGGTTAGCGGGGGCCCGCTACGAGCAGTACGTC. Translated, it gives CASSEWLAGARYEQYV.

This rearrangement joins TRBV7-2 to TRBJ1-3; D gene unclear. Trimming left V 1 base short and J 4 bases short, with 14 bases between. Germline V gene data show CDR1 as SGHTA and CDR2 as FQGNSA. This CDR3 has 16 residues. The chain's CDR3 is CASSLDVILSGNTIYF. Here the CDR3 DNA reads TGTGCCAGCAGCTTAGACGTGATCTTATCCGGAAACACCATATATTTT.

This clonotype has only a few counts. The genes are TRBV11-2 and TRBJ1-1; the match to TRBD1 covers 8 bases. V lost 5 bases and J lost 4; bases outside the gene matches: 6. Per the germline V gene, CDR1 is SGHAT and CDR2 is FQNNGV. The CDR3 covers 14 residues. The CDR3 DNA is TGTGCCAGCAGCATCTATACAGGGGGCACTGAAGCTTTCTTT. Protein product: CASSIYTGGTEAFF.

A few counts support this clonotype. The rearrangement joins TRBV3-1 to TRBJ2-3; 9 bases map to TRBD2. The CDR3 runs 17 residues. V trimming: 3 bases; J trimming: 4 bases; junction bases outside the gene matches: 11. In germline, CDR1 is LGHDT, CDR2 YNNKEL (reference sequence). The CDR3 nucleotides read TGTGCCAGCAGCCAGCAGTCCCTAGCGGGACAGTCAGATACGCAGTATTTT. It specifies CASSQQSLAGQSDTQYF.

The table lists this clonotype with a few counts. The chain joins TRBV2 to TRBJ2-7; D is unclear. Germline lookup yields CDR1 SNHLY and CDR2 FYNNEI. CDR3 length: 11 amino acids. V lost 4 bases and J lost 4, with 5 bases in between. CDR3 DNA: TGTGCCAGCAGTGTTGAATACGAGCAGTACGTC. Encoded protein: CASSVEYEQYV.

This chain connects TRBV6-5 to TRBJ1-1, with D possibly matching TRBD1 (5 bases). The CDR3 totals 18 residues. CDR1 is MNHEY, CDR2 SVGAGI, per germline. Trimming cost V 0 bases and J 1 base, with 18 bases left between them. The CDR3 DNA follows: TGTGCCAGCAGTTACTCCGTCGGGCAGGGCGTTCCGAACACTGAAGCTTTCTTT. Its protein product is CASSYSVGQGVPNTEAFF.

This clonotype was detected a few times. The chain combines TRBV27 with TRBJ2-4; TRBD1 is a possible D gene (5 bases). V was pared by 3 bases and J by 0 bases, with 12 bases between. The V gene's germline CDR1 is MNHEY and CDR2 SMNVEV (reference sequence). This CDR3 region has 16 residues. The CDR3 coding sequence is TGTGCCAGCAGTTTTATCCAGGGTCTAGCCAAAAACATTCAGTACTTC. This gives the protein CASSFIQGLAKNIQYF.

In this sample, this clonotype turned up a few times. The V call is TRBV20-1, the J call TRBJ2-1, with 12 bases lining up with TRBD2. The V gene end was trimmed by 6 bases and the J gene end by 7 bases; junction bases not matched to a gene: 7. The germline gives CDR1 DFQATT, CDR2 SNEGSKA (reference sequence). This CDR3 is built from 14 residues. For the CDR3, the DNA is TGCAGTGCACAGACTAGCGGGGGCCCTAATGAGCAGTTCTTC. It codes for CSAQTSGGPNEQFF.

DNA of the CDR3: TGTGCCAGCTCAGAAAGTCAGGGGGTGAATGGCTACACCTTC. This gives the protein CASSESQGVNGYTF. V and J are TRBV18 and TRBJ1-2; 7 positions agree with TRBD1. Germline values: CDR1 KGHSH, CDR2 LQKENI. The CDR3 is 14 amino acids. J lost 6 bases, V lost 5 bases, and 9 bases had no gene match.